The entry below describes one T cell receptor (beta chain). This sample stems from a study of cytomegalovirus exposure and HLA in healthy donors. Losses at the gene ends were 3 bases for V and 7 bases for J; bases not matched to a gene: 6. The CDR3 has 14 amino acids. Per germline, CDR1 SGHTA and CDR2 FQGNSA. Sequencing used immunoSEQ multiplex PCR; TCRdb keeps in-frame clones, though not all of them. The table has 65,000 to 100,000 clones, 90% to 95% seen once; the top ten hold 3.5% to 4%. Sequenced input: PBMCs. The J gene is TRBJ1-1, the V gene TRBV7-2; TRBD1 agrees at 9 bases. The origin of this receptor is a woman in her thirties in good health and CMV-seronegative. In nucleotides, the CDR3 is TGTGCCAGCAGCTTCAACAGGGGGCAGGGTGAAGCTTTCTTT. Protein product: CASSFNRGQGEAFF.